The 27 T cell receptor beta chains in this list originate from one sample, sequenced in a study of CXCR3-negative and CXCR3-positive naive CD8 T cells. 5' RACE with UMI labels generated the TRB cDNA libraries. TCRdb reprocessed the 5' RACE reads and stores each CDR3 protein as one record, lacking DNA. This listing includes 100,000 or so distinct CDR3 sequences. These receptors lack a known antigen. Findings of the study overall: Relative to CXCR3-negative naive cells, CXCR3-positive naive cells had more hydrophobic TRB CDR3s.

Sequenced material: naive CXCR3+ CD8+ T cells from blood. Subset given: CD45RO-CCR7+CD27+CD95- naive CD8+ T cells expressing CXCR3 (TNR3+). All receptors come from a human donor in good health. Some clones in this sample may be carry-over from other donors' samples.

The genes are TRBV12-3 or TRBV12-4 and TRBJ2-1; the TCRdb D gene call, TRBD2, has no DNA to confirm it. The length of the CDR3 is 13 residues. The CDR3 loop reads CASSWVLAGEQFF.

The chain carries TRBV7-2 and TRBJ2-1; TCRdb selects TRBD1, and the lack of DNA leaves this call unchecked. This CDR3 spans 15 amino acids. Germline assignment: CDR1 SGHTA and CDR2 FQGNSA. The CDR3: CASSSGQGAYNEQLF.

The chain carries TRBV10-1 and TRBJ2-1; TCRdb's D gene call, TRBD1, goes unchecked for lack of DNA. Per the germline V gene, CDR1 is WNHNN and CDR2 is SYGVQD (reference sequence). The CDR3 is 15 amino acids. Here the CDR3 reads CASSEQGSSYNEQFF.

The gene calls are TRBV20-1 and TRBJ2-1; TCRdb picks TRBD2, but there is no DNA to check that call. The CDR3 covers 14 residues. Germline CDR1 is DFQATT and CDR2 is SNEGSKA (reference sequence). The CDR3 region is CSASFRGGGSEQFF.

V is TRBV20-1 and J is TRBJ2-5; lacking DNA, the TRBD1 call made by TCRdb goes unchecked. Per germline, CDR1 DFQATT and CDR2 SNEGSKA (reference sequence). CDR3 size: 14 residues. The CDR3 sequence: CSARDVGEQETQYF.

This chain joins TRBV28 and TRBJ2-6. The CDR3 consists of 15 residues. CDR1 and CDR2 from the germline V gene are MDHEN and SYDVKM. CDR3 amino acids: CASRPPGSGANVLTF. The variable domain in full, completed from reference TRBV28 and TRBJ2-6, reads DVKVTQSSRYLVKRTGEKVFLECVQDMDHENMFWYRQDPGLGLRLIYFSYDVKMKEKGDIPEGYSVSREKKERFSLILESASTNQTSMYLCASRPPGSGANVLTFGAGSRLTVL.

The chain has TRBV10-3 and TRBJ2-1; the D call of TRBD2 rests on TCRdb alone, since no DNA is present to check it. The CDR3 has 16 amino acids. Per germline, CDR1 ENHRY and CDR2 SYGVKD. CDR3 residues: CAISEPGTISFIEQFF.

The chain recombines TRBV5-1 with TRBJ2-1; TCRdb names TRBD2, which stays unverified in the absence of DNA. The CDR3 totals 16 residues. Germline V CDR1 and CDR2: SGHRS, YFSETQ. The CDR3 sequence is CASSFPAGGPEDEQFF.

The J gene is TRBJ2-1, the V gene TRBV7-3; the TRBD1 assignment by TCRdb is unverifiable without DNA. This CDR3 contains 15 residues. In germline, CDR1 is SGHTA, CDR2 FQGTGA. Here the CDR3 reads CASSSGTGEDNEQFF.

J is TRBJ2-7 and V is TRBV5-6. CDR3 length equals 14 residues. Germline CDR1 is SGHDT and CDR2 is YYEEEE. CDR3 region: CASSLVESPYEQYF.

The V and J genes are TRBV6-2 or TRBV6-3 and TRBJ1-5; TCRdb picks TRBD1, but there is no DNA to check that call. The CDR3 totals 18 residues. Germline CDR1 and CDR2: MNHEY and SVGEGT. The CDR3 loop is CASSYSGTGSRYNQPQHF.

This chain links TRBV29-1 with TRBJ2-3; the D call from TCRdb, TRBD2, cannot be confirmed without DNA. The CDR3 runs to 17 residues. CDR1 is SQVTM, CDR2 ANQGSEA, per germline. CDR3 sequence: CSVAGKSGRSHTDTQYF.

The chain joins TRBV28 to TRBJ2-1; without DNA, the TCRdb call of TRBD1 cannot be checked. This CDR3 region has 19 residues. The V gene's germline CDR1 is MDHEN and CDR2 SYDVKM. CDR3 amino acids: CASSFERGQGYLAYNEQFF.

The rearrangement joins TRBV7-3 to TRBJ2-1; TCRdb's D call, TRBD1, is unchecked because there is no DNA. Germline CDR1 reads SGHTA; CDR2 reads FQGTGA. This CDR3 comprises 17 residues. This CDR3 reads CASSLLGAGSFENEQFF.

This rearrangement joins TRBV28 to TRBJ1-1; TCRdb selects TRBD1, and the lack of DNA leaves this call unchecked. From germline, CDR1 is MDHEN and CDR2 SYDVKM. The CDR3 length is 12 residues. CDR3 loop: CASSLQQGWAFF.

The chain links TRBV4-3 to TRBJ1-1; TCRdb indicates TRBD1, and absent DNA this call remains unverified. Germline assignment: CDR1 LGHNA and CDR2 YSLEER. The CDR3 has 13 residues. The CDR3 loop is CASSHRTGGMAFF.

V usage is TRBV29-1 and J usage is TRBJ1-2; TCRdb indicates TRBD1, and absent DNA this call remains unverified. The germline gives CDR1 SQVTM, CDR2 ANQGSEA. The CDR3 contains 15 residues. The CDR3 loop reads CSVDRGFSEAYGYTF.

J is TRBJ2-7 and V is TRBV28; the TRBD1 assignment by TCRdb is unverifiable without DNA. CDR3 size: 14 residues. The germline gives CDR1 MDHEN, CDR2 SYDVKM. This CDR3 reads CASSLGTGVFEQYF.

The V gene is TRBV7-9, the J gene TRBJ2-1; checking the TCRdb D call of TRBD2 is not possible without DNA. This CDR3 contains 16 residues. Germline CDR1 and CDR2: SEHNR and FQNEAQ (reference sequence). CDR3 sequence reads: CASSITSGRYLNEQFF.

The gene calls are TRBV4-1 and TRBJ1-1; TCRdb proposes TRBD1, but this gene call is untestable without DNA. There are 15 residues in the CDR3. CDR1 is MGHRA, CDR2 YSYEKL, per germline. CDR3 residues: CASSSRETLITEAFF.

CDR3 loop: CASSPQGAGVGYEQYF. This rearrangement joins TRBV7-9 to TRBJ2-7; TCRdb returns TRBD2, unconfirmable since there is no DNA. CDR1 is SEHNR and CDR2 is FQNEAQ in the germline V gene (reference sequence). CDR3 length: 16 residues.

The CDR3 here is CASSYTSSTDTQYF. The chain employs TRBV6-5 and TRBJ2-3; TCRdb gives TRBD2 as the D gene, but with no DNA this cannot be confirmed. The CDR3 has 14 residues. The germline gives CDR1 MNHEY, CDR2 SVGAGI.

The chain joins TRBV28 to TRBJ2-1; TCRdb lists TRBD1, though no DNA is available to test this call. This CDR3 spans 17 amino acids. CDR1 and CDR2 (germline): MDHEN, SYDVKM. Here the CDR3 reads CASSPTRAGQGYNEQFF. Full variable domain (rest looked up from reference TRBV28 and TRBJ2-1): DVKVTQSSRYLVKRTGEKVFLECVQDMDHENMFWYRQDPGLGLRLIYFSYDVKMKEKGDIPEGYSVSREKKERFSLILESASTNQTSMYLCASSPTRAGQGYNEQFFGPGTRLTVL.

The genes are TRBV27 and TRBJ2-7; TCRdb names TRBD1, which stays unverified in the absence of DNA. The length of the CDR3 is 14 residues. CDR1 and CDR2 (germline): MNHEY, SMNVEV (reference sequence). CDR3 region: CASSLNRGHYEQYF.

The chain combines TRBV7-3 with TRBJ2-7; with no DNA, the TCRdb D assignment of TRBD1 cannot be verified. The germline V gene has CDR1 SGHTA and CDR2 FQGTGA. CDR3 length: 14 residues. CDR3 loop: CASSLAGGSYEQYF.

This chain links TRBV14 with TRBJ2-2; the TCRdb call, TRBD1, lacks DNA for checking. Germline V gene lookup returns CDR1 SGHDN and CDR2 FVKESK. This CDR3 is built from 15 residues. CDR3 amino acids: CASSLDRGNTGELFF.

The chain couples TRBV28 to TRBJ1-5; the TRBD1 assignment by TCRdb is unverifiable without DNA. Germline assignment: CDR1 MDHEN and CDR2 SYDVKM. The CDR3 contains 18 residues. This chain's CDR3 is CASSFGSPAGYSNQPQHF.